This TCR beta chain is drawn from a study of T cell clonality in common variable immunodeficiency. The sample holds many counts of this clone. No antigen is known for it. The read finishes 3 residues shy of the CDR3 end, and the germline J gene is used to complete it. The CDR3 covers 13 residues. Germline V gene data show CDR1 as DFQATT and CDR2 as SNEGSKA (reference sequence). V was cut by 3 bases and J by 4 bases, with 12 bases left in between. Generated by immunoSEQ multiplex PCR, the TCRdb table keeps only in-frame clones and is missing some. This sample has 40,000 to 65,000 clones, each found more than once. Study-level results: CVID subjects showed higher TCRbeta clonality than healthy controls.

The gene calls are TRBV20-1 and TRBJ2-5; D not certain. The TCR originated in a person between 18 and 75 years old in good health. The source material was peripheral blood mononuclear cells. The covered CDR3 bases are TGCAGTGCTAGCCTCAGGCTGCGAGAGACC. It codes for CSASLRLRET. The entire CDR3 reads CSASLRLRETQYF.